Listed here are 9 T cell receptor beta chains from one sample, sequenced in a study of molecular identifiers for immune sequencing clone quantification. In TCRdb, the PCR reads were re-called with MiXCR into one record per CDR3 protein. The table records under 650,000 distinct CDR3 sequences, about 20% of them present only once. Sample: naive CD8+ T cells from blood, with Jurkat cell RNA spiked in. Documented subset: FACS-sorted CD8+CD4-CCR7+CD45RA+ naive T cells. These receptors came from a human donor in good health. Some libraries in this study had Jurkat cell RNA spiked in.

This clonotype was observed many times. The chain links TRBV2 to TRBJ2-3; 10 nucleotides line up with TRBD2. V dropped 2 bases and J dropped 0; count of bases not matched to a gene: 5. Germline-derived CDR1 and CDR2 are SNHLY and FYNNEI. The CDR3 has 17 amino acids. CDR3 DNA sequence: TGTGCCAGCAGTGAAATAGCGGGAGGATTCAGCACAGATACGCAGTATTTT. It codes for CASSEIAGGFSTDTQYF.

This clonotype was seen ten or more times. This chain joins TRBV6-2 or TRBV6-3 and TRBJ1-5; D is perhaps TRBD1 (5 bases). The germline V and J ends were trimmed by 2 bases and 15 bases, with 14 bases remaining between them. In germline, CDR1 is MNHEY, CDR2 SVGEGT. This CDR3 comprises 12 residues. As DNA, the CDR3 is TGTGCCAGCAGTTACATAGGGGACTACTTGCATTTT. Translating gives CASSYIGDYLHF.

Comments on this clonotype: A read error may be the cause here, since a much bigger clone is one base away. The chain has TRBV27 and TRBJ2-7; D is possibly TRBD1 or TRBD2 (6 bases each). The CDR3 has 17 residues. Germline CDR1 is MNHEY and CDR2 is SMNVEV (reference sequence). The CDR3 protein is CAGSQRRGLGTQGEQYF. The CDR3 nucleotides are TGTGCCGGCAGTCAAAGAAGGGGACTCGGGACACAGGGCGAGCAGTACTTC.

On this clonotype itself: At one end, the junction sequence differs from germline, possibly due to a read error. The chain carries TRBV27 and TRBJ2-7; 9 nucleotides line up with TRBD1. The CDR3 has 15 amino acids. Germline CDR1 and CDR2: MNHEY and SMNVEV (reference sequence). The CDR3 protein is CASSITGTGLDEQCF. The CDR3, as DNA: TGTGCCAGCAGTATTACCGGGACAGGGCTTGACGAGCAGTGCTTC.

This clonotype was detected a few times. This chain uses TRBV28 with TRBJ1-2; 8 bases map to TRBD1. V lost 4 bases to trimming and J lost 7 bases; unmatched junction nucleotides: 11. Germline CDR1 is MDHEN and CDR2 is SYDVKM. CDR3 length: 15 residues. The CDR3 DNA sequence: TGTGCCAGCAGTTCCCAAGATCGGACAGGGATTGGCTACACCTTC. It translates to CASSSQDRTGIGYTF.

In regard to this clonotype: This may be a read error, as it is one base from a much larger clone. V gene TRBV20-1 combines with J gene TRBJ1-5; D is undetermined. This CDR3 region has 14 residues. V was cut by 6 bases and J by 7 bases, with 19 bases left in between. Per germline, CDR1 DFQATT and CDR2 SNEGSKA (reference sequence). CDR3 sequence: CSATFGSGGQPQHF. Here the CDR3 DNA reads TGCAGTGCCACCTTTGGGAGCGGAGGCCAGCCCCAGCATTTT.

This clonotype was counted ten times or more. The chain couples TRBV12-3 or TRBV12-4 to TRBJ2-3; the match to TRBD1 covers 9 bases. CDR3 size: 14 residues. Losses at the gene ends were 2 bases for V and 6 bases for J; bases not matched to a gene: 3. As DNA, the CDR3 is TGTGCCAGCAGTTTATGGGACAGGGAGGATACGCAGTATTTT. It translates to CASSLWDREDTQYF.

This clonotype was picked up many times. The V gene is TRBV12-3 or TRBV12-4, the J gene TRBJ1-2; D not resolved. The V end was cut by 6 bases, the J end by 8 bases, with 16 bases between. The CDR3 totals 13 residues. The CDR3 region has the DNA TGTGCCAGCAGCCCCCTAGGCCGCTCGGGCTACACCTTC. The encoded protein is CASSPLGRSGYTF.

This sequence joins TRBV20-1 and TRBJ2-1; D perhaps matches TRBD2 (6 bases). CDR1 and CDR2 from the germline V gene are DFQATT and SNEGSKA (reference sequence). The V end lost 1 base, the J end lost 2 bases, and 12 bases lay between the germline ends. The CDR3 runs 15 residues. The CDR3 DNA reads TGCAGTGCTAGAGGGGGCGGGGCGACCTACAATGAGCAGTTCTTC. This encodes CSARGGGATYNEQFF.